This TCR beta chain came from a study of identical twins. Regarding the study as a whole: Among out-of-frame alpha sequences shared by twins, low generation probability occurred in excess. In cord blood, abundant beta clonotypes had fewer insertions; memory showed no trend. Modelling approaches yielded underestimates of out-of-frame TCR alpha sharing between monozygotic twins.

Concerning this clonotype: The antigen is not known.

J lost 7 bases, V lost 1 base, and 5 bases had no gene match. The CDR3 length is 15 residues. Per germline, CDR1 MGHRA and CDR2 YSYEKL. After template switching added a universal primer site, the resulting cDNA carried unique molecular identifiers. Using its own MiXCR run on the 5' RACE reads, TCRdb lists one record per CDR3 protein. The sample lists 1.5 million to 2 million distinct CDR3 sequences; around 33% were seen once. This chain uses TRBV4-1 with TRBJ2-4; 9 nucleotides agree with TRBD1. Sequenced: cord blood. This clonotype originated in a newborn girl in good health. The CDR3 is CASSQAAQGANIQYF. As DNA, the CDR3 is TGCGCCAGCAGCCAAGCGGCACAGGGGGCGAACATTCAGTACTTC.